These 4 T cell receptor beta chains originate from one sample sequenced in a study of blood T cell repertoires in COVID-19. Profiling relied on immunoSEQ multiplex PCR, and the TCRdb table lists in-frame clones only, not all of them. The profile shows around 180,000 clones, about 83% of them singletons. The sample comprised peripheral blood. These receptors were obtained from a human donor in a cohort sampled during active COVID-19.

The chain carries TRBV7-2 and TRBJ2-3; TRBD2 matches 8 bases. V was clipped by 0 bases and J by 6 bases; unmatched bases: 5. Germline V gives CDR1 SGHTA, CDR2 FQGNSA. The length of the CDR3 is 15 residues. The CDR3 DNA follows: TGTGCCAGCAGCTTAGCGGGACTAGGGGCCGATACGCAGTATTTT. It is translated as CASSLAGLGADTQYF.

The chain recombines TRBV21-1 with TRBJ2-7; the table's D call of TRBD1 was not tested on the DNA. TRBV21-1 is a pseudogene locus. The CDR3 length is 15 residues. The CDR3 DNA follows: TGTGCCAGCAGGACTCATAGACAGGGGAGATACGAGCAGTACTTC. Its protein product is CASRTHRQGRYEQYF.

This chain links TRBV29-1 with TRBJ2-6; TRBD1 agrees at 11 bases. Germline-derived CDR1 and CDR2 are SQVTM and ANQGSEA. V shed 6 bases and J 11 bases; nucleotides not matched to a gene: 12. The CDR3 is 15 amino acids. The CDR3 sequence: CSVPSGTGGSDVLTF. The CDR3 DNA reads TGCAGCGTACCTTCCGGGACAGGGGGAAGCGACGTCCTGACTTTC.

The chain links TRBV11-2 to TRBJ2-3; 10 nucleotides match TRBD1. This CDR3 is 19 amino acids long. V shed 0 bases, J shed 2 bases, and the junction held 11 bases outside the gene matches. Germline V gene data show CDR1 as SGHAT and CDR2 as FQNNGV. CDR3 amino acids: CASSLEGGGGTGATDTQYF. CDR3 nucleotides: TGTGCCAGCAGCTTAGAGGGGGGAGGTGGGACAGGGGCCACAGATACGCAGTATTTT.